Following are 15 T cell receptor beta chains from one sample sequenced in a study of regulatory T cells in long-lasting Graves disease. Time point indicated: newly diagnosed GD, antithyroid drugs for less than 3 months. Preparation of the TCR library used RNA extracted from PBMCs. Through Arm-PCR of CDR3 regions and iRepertoire HTBI primers, TCR beta libraries were built. TCRdb itself ran the multiplex PCR reads through MiXCR, one entry per CDR3 protein. Of roughly 350,000 distinct CDR3 sequences listed, 15% to 20% were seen once; the top ten hold 20% to 25%. These data are also associated with another study on T cells in Graves' hyperthyroidism and ophthalmopathy.

Source: peripheral blood mononuclear cells (PBMCs), taken at new diagnosis, from a patient treated with antithyroid drugs. These receptor sequences come from a woman aged 18-30 years with Graves disease.

This clonotype was seen only a few times. The chain carries TRBV20-1 and TRBJ1-5, with a weak D call TRBD1 (5 bases). The CDR3 sequence is 14 residues long. Germline CDR1 and CDR2: DFQATT and SNEGSKA (reference sequence). The V gene lost 0 bases and the J gene lost 5 bases, with 11 bases spanning the gap. CDR3 region: CSARDGRGYQPQHF. CDR3 nucleotides: TGCAGTGCTAGAGATGGCCGGGGCTATCAGCCCCAGCATTTT.

The sample holds many counts of this clonotype. The chain has TRBV30 and TRBJ2-1, with no clear D. The CDR3 is 13 residues long. The germline CDR1 and CDR2 sequences are GTSNPN and SVGIG (reference sequence). This chain's CDR3 is CASTVRAYNEQFF. DNA for the CDR3: TGTGCTTCGACGGTCCGGGCCTACAATGAGCAGTTCTTC.

V is TRBV28 and J is TRBJ2-7; TRBD2 aligns across 9 bases. The junction had 13 bases not matched to a gene; V was cut back by 6 bases and J by 7 bases. In germline, CDR1 is MDHEN, CDR2 SYDVKM. There are 15 residues in the CDR3. The CDR3 nucleotides read TGTGCCAGCAGAGTCTTCAGCGGGAGGAGTAATGAGCAGTACTTC. Protein: CASRVFSGRSNEQYF.

There are many counts of this clonotype. This chain joins TRBV2 and TRBJ1-1, with a weak D call TRBD1 (5 bases). The CDR3 totals 14 residues. Germline lookup yields CDR1 SNHLY and CDR2 FYNNEI. V gave up 1 base and J gave up 1 base, with 7 bases separating them. The CDR3 sequence is CASSEGGANTEAFF. CDR3 nucleotides: TGTGCCAGCAGTGAAGGCGGGGCGAACACTGAAGCTTTCTTT.

In this sample, this clonotype turned up a few times. This chain connects TRBV10-3 to TRBJ2-3; 10 positions agree with TRBD2. The CDR3 totals 16 residues. The ends lost 0 bases at V and 4 bases at J; junction bases unmatched: 4. Germline CDR1 and CDR2: ENHRY and SYGVKD. The CDR3 spells CAISESLLAGSDTQYF. DNA for the CDR3: TGTGCCATCAGTGAGTCGCTACTAGCGGGGTCAGATACGCAGTATTTT.

This clonotype occurred many times. This chain links TRBV3-1 with TRBJ1-1, with D maybe TRBD1 (5 bases). This CDR3 spans 12 amino acids. V was trimmed by 3 bases and J by 8 bases, leaving 10 bases between them. Germline values: CDR1 LGHDT, CDR2 YNNKEL (reference sequence). DNA of the CDR3: TGTGCCAGCAGCCATGGCTGGGACGAAGCTTTCTTT. Amino acid sequence: CASSHGWDEAFF. Full variable domain (rest looked up from reference TRBV3-1 and TRBJ1-1): DTAVSQTPKYLVTQMGNDKSIKCEQNLGHDTMYWYKQDSKKFLKIMFSYNNKELIINETVPNRFSPKSPDKAHLNLHINSLELGDSAVYFCASSHGWDEAFFGQGTRLTVV.

This clonotype was found many times. The CDR3 loop is CAWSSRGQGYTF. CDR3 bases: TGTGCCTGGAGTTCTCGAGGACAGGGCTACACCTTC. This chain joins TRBV30 and TRBJ1-2; TRBD1 is a possible D gene (6 bases). Trimming left V 2 bases short and J 8 bases short, with 12 bases between. The CDR3 length is 12 residues. Germline CDR1 and CDR2: GTSNPN and SVGIG (reference sequence).

This clonotype showed up many times. The genes are TRBV9 and TRBJ2-2; TRBD2 might be the D (5 bases). Germline lookup yields CDR1 SGDLS and CDR2 YYNGEE. V lost 1 base and J 5 bases, leaving 12 bases between the germline ends. This CDR3 contains 15 residues. The CDR3, as DNA: TGTGCCAGCAGCGTAAGGACGGGCGGGACCGGGGAGCTGTTTTTT. Translation gives CASSVRTGGTGELFF. Looking up the rest from reference TRBV9 and TRBJ2-2 gives the full variable domain: DSGVTQTPKHLITATGQRVTLRCSPRSGDLSVYWYQQSLDQGLQFLIQYYNGEERAKGNILERFSAQQFPDLHSELNLSSLELGDSALYFCASSVRTGGTGELFFGEGSRLTVL.

This clonotype has ten or more counts. The chain couples TRBV28 to TRBJ2-1; D possibly matches TRBD1 or TRBD2 (5 bases each). The CDR3 has 16 amino acids. Trimming took 4 bases from V and 4 from J, leaving 17 bases between them. Looked up from germline, CDR1 is MDHEN and CDR2 is SYDVKM. The CDR3 region has the DNA TGTGCCAGCAGTTCCGGGGCGGGTGGAAGGTACAATGAGCAGTTCTTC. It specifies CASSSGAGGRYNEQFF.

This clonotype was found many times. The V gene is TRBV7-8, the J gene TRBJ2-1; the match to TRBD2 covers 8 bases. After removal of 1 base from V and 7 bases from J, the junction contained 6 bases not matched to a gene. This CDR3 region has 15 residues. The V gene's germline CDR1 is SGHVS and CDR2 FQNEAQ. This chain's CDR3 is CASSLGAAGVNEQFF. The CDR3 DNA reads TGTGCCAGCAGCTTAGGGGCAGCGGGGGTAAATGAGCAGTTCTTC.

This clonotype was recorded many times. CDR3 nucleotides: TGCAGTGCTACTCAGACTAGCGAGGCCTACGAGCAGTACTTC. The encoded protein is CSATQTSEAYEQYF. The V call is TRBV20-1, the J call TRBJ2-7; TRBD2 matches 8 bases. The V gene end was trimmed by 4 bases and the J gene end by 2 bases; junction bases not matched to a gene: 7. This CDR3 is built from 14 residues. CDR1 DFQATT and CDR2 SNEGSKA come from the germline V gene (reference sequence).

This clonotype was seen more than once but under ten times. The chain employs TRBV20-1 and TRBJ2-1; D unresolved. Between the trimmed V and J ends, which lost 3 bases and 8 bases, there was a span of 5 bases. The CDR3 loop spans 10 amino acids. CDR1 and CDR2 (germline): DFQATT, SNEGSKA (reference sequence). CDR3 in amino acids: CSASDYEQFF. The CDR3 nucleotides are TGCAGTGCTAGCGACTATGAGCAGTTCTTC.

V gene TRBV9 combines with J gene TRBJ2-1, with D perhaps TRBD1 or TRBD2 (6 bases each). Trimming removed 0 bases at V and 5 bases at J, with 12 bases between. The germline V gene encodes CDR1 SGDLS and CDR2 YYNGEE. CDR3 size: 15 residues. The CDR3 here is CASSVGGATDNEQFF. DNA for the CDR3: TGTGCCAGCAGCGTAGGGGGGGCTACCGACAATGAGCAGTTCTTC.

The table lists this clonotype with a few counts. The chain carries TRBV20-1 and TRBJ1-6; D possibly corresponds to TRBD1 (6 bases). V was shortened by 1 base and J by 6 bases, with 16 bases between the two germline ends. Germline values: CDR1 DFQATT, CDR2 SNEGSKA (reference sequence). This CDR3 has 16 amino acids. The CDR3 is CSARVKGGLSNSPLHF. The CDR3 DNA reads as TGCAGTGCTAGAGTTAAAGGGGGGCTTTCTAATTCACCCCTCCACTTT.

This clonotype has only a few counts. The rearrangement links TRBV4-1 to TRBJ2-7; a possible D gene is TRBD2 (6 bases). V gave up 4 bases and J gave up 6 bases, with 13 bases separating them. Germline V lookup: CDR1 MGHRA, CDR2 YSYEKL. The CDR3 extends over 13 amino acids. The chain's CDR3 is CASSPTSSSEQYF. Written as DNA, the CDR3 is TGCGCCAGCAGCCCGACTAGTTCGTCCGAGCAGTACTTC.